The clone carrying this TCR beta chain was recorded many times. Its antigen remains unidentified. Other DNA sequences in this specimen translate into the identical CDR3. The data were taken from a study of metastatic and nonmetastatic thyroid tumors. Across the whole study: Repertoire comparisons spanned blood and tumor or nodule tissue from malignant and benign thyroid patients. Study results and caveats: Significantly greater TCR beta diversity was reportedly found in malignant thyroid tumors than in benign nodules (in blood and tumor).

Among the patients, none had received any treatment before thyroid surgery. Study processing details: Across clinicopathological groups, CDR3 differences served as the basis for building a distant-metastasis classifier for papillary thyroid cancer. TCRdb re-clonotyped the PCR reads through MiXCR. TCRdb assigned the V and J calls; the authors' analysis was not used. The sample lists tens of thousands of clones, about a fifth occurring once. The CDR3 is 19 residues long. Sequenced material: blood. The sequence derives from a female donor with papillary thyroid cancer or a benign thyroid nodule (not recorded which). Some clones in this sample may be carry-over from other donors' samples. V is TRBV5-2 and J is TRBJ2-3; the table gives TRBD2 as D, unverified against the DNA. TRBV5-2 is noted as a pseudogene. CDR3: CASNDKPGLAGGHTDTQYF. For the CDR3, the DNA is TGTGCCAGCAACGATAAACCGGGACTAGCGGGAGGCCACACAGATACGCAGTATTTT.